This T cell receptor beta chain was observed in a study of T cell repertoires in cytomegalovirus infection (dated by TCRdb to the late 2010s). For context, the study as a whole: Alongside well-studied HLA-B-restricted epitopes, the peptide stimulations were aimed at recently identified HLA-C-restricted CMV epitopes, whose presentation resists viral immunomodulation. Because public TCR beta signatures pointed to carriage of CMV infection together with the matching HLA type, the HLA type of each donor mattered for the analysis. The paper's findings and limits, for the study overall: The ex vivo response was dominated by HLA-C-restricted CMV-specific TCR beta clonotypes, which also provided the single most frequent clonotype in two of eight donors. Cumulative frequency of public TCR beta family members discriminated carriers of CMV infection plus the relevant HLA type in this cohort and an independent roughly 320-donor cohort.

The germline V gene encodes CDR1 SGHVS and CDR2 FNYEAQ. V trim: 5 bases; J trim: 7 bases; unmatched bases: 8. The CDR3 runs 13 residues from the cysteine to the phenylalanine. Solely the CDR3 DNA is kept, with 39 bases framed from the first base. The treatment or condition label here, explained by the study, means: in vitro stimulation with specific CMV peptide epitopes to enrich CMV-specific T cells. This clonotype was counted only a few times. Its antigen is still unknown. No much larger clone exists at a distance of one base, and base qualities are not known. The sequencer was an Illumina HiSeq 1500. TCRdb trimmed public reads at Q25 via fastp, called clones via MiXCR and kept in-frame beta chains. All rows with the same CDR3 protein become a single entry with the most common DNA and genes. The sample table shows roughly 350,000 distinct CDR3 sequences, and roughly 36% are seen once. The ten largest clones represent roughly 13% of the sample.

The V and J segments used are TRBV7-6 and TRBJ2-7, with TRBD2 identical over 7 junction bases. The sequencing here drew on cultured PBMCs, taken from culture after CMV antigen stimulation. This clonotype was sampled from a human donor in good health (CMV status not recorded). Some clones in this sample may be carry-over from other donors' samples. The CDR3 region has the sequence CASSPGTTLEQYF. The bases read TGTGCCAGCAGCCCCGGGACTACCTTAGAGCAGTACTTC.